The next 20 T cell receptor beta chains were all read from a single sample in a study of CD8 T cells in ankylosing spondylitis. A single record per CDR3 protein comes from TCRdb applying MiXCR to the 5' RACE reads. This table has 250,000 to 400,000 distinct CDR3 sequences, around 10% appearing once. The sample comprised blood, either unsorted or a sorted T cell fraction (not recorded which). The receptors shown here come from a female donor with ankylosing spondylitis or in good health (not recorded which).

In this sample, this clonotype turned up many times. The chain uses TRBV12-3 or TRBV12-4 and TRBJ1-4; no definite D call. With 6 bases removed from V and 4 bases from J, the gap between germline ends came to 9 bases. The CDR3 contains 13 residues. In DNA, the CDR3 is TGTGCCAGCAGCCTGGGCCATAATGAAAAACTGTTTTTT. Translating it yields CASSLGHNEKLFF.

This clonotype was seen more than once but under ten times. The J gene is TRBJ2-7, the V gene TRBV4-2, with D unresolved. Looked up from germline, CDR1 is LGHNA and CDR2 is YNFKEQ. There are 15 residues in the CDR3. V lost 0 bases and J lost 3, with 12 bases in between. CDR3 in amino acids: CASSQERAADYEQYF. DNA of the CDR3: TGTGCCAGCAGCCAAGAACGGGCAGCTGACTACGAGCAGTACTTC.

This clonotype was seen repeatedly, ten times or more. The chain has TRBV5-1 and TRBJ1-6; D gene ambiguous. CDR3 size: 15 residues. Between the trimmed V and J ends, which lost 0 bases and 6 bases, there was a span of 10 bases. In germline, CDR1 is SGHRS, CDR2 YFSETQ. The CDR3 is CASSLALDGNSPLHF. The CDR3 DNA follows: TGCGCCAGCAGCTTGGCCCTGGACGGTAATTCACCCCTCCACTTT.

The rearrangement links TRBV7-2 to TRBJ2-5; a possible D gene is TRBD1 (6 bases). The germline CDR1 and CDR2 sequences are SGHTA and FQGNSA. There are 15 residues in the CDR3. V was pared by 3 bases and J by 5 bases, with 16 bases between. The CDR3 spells CASSLGRGFGETQYF. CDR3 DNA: TGTGCCAGCAGCTTGGGTAGGGGGTTTGGTGAGACCCAGTACTTC.

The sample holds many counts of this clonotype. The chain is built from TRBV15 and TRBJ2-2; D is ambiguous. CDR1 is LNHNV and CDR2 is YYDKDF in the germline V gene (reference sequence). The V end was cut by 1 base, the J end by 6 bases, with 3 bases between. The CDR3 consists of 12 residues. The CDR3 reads CATSRVSGELFF. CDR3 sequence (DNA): TGTGCCACCAGCAGAGTATCCGGGGAGCTGTTTTTT.

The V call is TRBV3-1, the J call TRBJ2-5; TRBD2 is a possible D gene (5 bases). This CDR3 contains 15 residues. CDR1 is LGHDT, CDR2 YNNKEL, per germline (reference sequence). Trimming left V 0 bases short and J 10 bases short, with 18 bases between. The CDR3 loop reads CASSQEITTTRSQYF. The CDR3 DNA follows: TGTGCCAGCAGCCAAGAAATTACTACTACTAGAAGCCAGTACTTC.

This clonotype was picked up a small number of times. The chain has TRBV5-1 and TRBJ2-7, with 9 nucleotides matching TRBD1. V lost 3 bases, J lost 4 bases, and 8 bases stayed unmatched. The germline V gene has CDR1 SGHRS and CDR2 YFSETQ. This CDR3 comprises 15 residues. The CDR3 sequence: CASSSLGQGRYEQYF. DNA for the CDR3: TGCGCCAGCAGCTCCCTGGGACAGGGCAGATACGAGCAGTACTTC.

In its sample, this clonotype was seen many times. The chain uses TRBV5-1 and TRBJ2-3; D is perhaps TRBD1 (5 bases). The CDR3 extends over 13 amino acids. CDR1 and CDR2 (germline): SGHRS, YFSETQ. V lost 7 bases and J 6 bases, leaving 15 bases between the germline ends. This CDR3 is CASGALRVDTQYF. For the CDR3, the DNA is TGCGCCAGCGGGGCCCTTCGGGTGGATACGCAGTATTTT.

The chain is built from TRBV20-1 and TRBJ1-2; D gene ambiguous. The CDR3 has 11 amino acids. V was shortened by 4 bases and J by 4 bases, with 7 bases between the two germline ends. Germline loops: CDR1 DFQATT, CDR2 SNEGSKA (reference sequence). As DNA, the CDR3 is TGCAGTGCTATCGACCGCTATGGCTACACCTTC. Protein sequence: CSAIDRYGYTF.

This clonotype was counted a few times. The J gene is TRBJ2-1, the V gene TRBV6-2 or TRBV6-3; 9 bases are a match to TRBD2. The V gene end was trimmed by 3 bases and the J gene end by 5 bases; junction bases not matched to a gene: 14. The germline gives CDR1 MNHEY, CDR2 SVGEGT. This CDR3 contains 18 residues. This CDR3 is CASSYRAGGPSINNEQFF. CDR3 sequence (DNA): TGTGCCAGCAGTTATCGGGCGGGAGGGCCCTCAATAAACAATGAGCAGTTCTTC.

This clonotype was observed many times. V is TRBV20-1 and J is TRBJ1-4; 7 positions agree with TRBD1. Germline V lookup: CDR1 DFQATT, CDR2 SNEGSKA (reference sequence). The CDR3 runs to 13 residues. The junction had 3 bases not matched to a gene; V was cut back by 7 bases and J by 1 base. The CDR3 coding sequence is TGCAGTGGGAGACAGGGAACTAATGAAAAACTGTTTTTT. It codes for CSGRQGTNEKLFF.

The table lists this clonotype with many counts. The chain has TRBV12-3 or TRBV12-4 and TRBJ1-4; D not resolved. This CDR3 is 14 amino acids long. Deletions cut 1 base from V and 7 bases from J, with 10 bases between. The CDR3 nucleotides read TGTGCCAGCAGTTTAGGAGGGTTCGGTGAAAAACTGTTTTTT. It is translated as CASSLGGFGEKLFF.

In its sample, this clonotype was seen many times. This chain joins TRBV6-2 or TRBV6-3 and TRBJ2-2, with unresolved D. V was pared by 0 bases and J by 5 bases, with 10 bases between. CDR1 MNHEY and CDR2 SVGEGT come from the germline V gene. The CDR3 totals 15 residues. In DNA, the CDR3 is TGTGCCAGCAGTTACTCTACAGCTTGGACCGGGGAGCTGTTTTTT. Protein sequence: CASSYSTAWTGELFF.

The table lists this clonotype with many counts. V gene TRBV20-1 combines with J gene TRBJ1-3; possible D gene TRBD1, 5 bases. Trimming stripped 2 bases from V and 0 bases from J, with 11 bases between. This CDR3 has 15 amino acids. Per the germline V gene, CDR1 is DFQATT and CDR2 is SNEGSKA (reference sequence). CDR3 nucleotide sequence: TGCAGTGCTAGAAAGGGACCGACCTCTGGAAACACCATATATTTT. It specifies CSARKGPTSGNTIYF.

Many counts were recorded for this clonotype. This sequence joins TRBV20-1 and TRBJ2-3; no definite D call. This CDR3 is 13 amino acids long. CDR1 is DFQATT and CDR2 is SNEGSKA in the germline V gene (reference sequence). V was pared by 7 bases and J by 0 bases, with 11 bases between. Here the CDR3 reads CSVKALSTDTQYF. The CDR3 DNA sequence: TGCAGTGTTAAGGCCCTTAGCACAGATACGCAGTATTTT.

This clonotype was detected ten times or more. CDR3 residues: CAISESFIMARGRVEAFF. DNA of the CDR3: TGTGCCATCAGTGAGTCGTTTATAATGGCCAGGGGGCGGGTTGAAGCTTTCTTT. This sequence joins TRBV10-3 and TRBJ1-1; 8 bases agree with TRBD1. The CDR3 length is 18 residues. V gave up 0 bases and J gave up 7 bases; unmatched junction bases: 16. Per germline, CDR1 ENHRY and CDR2 SYGVKD.

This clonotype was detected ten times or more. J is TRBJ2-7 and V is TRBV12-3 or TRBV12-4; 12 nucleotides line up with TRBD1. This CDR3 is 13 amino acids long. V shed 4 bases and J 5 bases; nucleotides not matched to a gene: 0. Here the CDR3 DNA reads TGTGCCAGCAGTTGGGACAGGGGGCACGAGCAGTACTTC. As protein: CASSWDRGHEQYF.

The CDR3 DNA reads TGTGCCAGCAGCGAGGGAGCTAGCGGCTACGAGCAGTACTTC. This gives the protein CASSEGASGYEQYF. This chain connects TRBV9 to TRBJ2-7; 7 nucleotides line up with TRBD2. CDR3 length: 14 amino acids. CDR1 is SGDLS, CDR2 YYNGEE, per germline. J gave up 3 bases and V 3 bases, and 6 bases lay outside the gene matches.

The CDR3 sequence is CASSRQASGTYEQYF. The CDR3, as DNA: TGTGCCAGCAGCCGGCAGGCTAGCGGCACCTACGAGCAGTACTTC. The gene calls are TRBV5-5 and TRBJ2-7; 7 bases agree with TRBD2. CDR1 SGHKS and CDR2 YYEKEE come from the germline V gene (reference sequence). The CDR3 sequence is 15 residues long. The V gene end was trimmed by 4 bases and the J gene end by 2 bases; junction bases not matched to a gene: 9. Based on the CDR3 plus reference TRBV5-5 and TRBJ2-7, the full variable domain is DAGVTQSPTHLIKTRGQQVTLRCSPISGHKSVSWYQQVLGQGPQFIFQYYEKEERGRGNFPDRFSARQFPNYSSELNVNALLLGDSALYLCASSRQASGTYEQYFGPGTRLTVT.

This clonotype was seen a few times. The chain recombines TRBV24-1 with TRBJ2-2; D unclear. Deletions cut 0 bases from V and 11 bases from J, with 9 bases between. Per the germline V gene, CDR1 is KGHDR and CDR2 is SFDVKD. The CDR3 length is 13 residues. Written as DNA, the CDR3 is TGTGCCACCAGTGATTTGCACTCCCGCGAGCTGTTTTTT. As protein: CATSDLHSRELFF.